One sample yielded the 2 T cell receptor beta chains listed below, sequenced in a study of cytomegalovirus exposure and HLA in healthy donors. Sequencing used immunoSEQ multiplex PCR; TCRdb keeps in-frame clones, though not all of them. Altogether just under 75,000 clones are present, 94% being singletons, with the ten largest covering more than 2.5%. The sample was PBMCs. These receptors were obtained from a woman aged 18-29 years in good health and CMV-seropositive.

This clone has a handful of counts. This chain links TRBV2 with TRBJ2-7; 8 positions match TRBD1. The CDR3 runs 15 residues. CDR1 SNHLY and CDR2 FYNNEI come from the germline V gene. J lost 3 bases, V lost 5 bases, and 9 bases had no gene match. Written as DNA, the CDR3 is TGTGCCAGCAGTAGAACCGGACAGGGTTACTACGAGCAGTACTTC. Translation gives CASSRTGQGYYEQYF.

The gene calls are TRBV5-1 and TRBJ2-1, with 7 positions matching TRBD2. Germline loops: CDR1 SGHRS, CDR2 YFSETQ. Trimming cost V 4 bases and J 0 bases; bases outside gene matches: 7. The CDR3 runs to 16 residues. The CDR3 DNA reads TGCGCCAGCAGCGGGCAAGCGGGGAGCTCCTACAATGAGCAGTTCTTC. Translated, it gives CASSGQAGSSYNEQFF.